Shown below are 18 T cell receptor beta chains from a single sample sequenced in a study of T cell responses to AZD1222 COVID-19 vaccine. Data came from immunoSEQ multiplex PCR; TCRdb stores just in-frame clones and leaves some out. The sample consists of some 53,000 clones, roughly 87% of them appearing once. Sequenced material: peripheral blood, taken 28 days after the second AZD1222 dose. The receptors come from an adult who received the AZD1222 COVID-19 vaccine.

The chain is built from TRBV21-1 and TRBJ2-4. TRBV21-1 is an annotated pseudogene. The length of the CDR3 is 16 residues. The CDR3 here is CASSKGGGKTKNIQYF. In DNA, the CDR3 is TGTGCCAGCAGCAAAGGAGGTGGGAAAACCAAAAACATTCAGTACTTC.

V and J are TRBV29-1 and TRBJ1-1; D is uncertain. The V end was cut by 7 bases, the J end by 4 bases, with 16 bases between. This CDR3 has 13 residues. CDR1 and CDR2 from the germline V gene are SQVTM and ANQGSEA. DNA of the CDR3: TGCAGCGCCAAACCCTTTCAGAGCACTGAAGCTTTCTTT. This encodes CSAKPFQSTEAFF.

V and J are TRBV24-1 and TRBJ1-5; D remains unclear. The CDR3 contains 13 residues. Trimming removed 5 bases from V and 1 base from J, with 5 bases in between. CDR1 and CDR2 from the germline V gene are KGHDR and SFDVKD. CDR3 sequence reads: CATSGRSNQPQHF. The DNA for the CDR3 is TGTGCCACCAGTGGAAGAAGCAATCAGCCCCAGCATTTT.

This chain links TRBV18 with TRBJ1-5; no firm D call. Trimming removed 6 bases at V and 3 bases at J, with 15 bases between. Germline V gives CDR1 KGHSH, CDR2 LQKENI. The CDR3 extends over 15 amino acids. The CDR3 sequence: CASSLTDGTNQPQHF. The CDR3 DNA follows: TGTGCCAGCTCCCTCACCGACGGTACCAATCAGCCCCAGCATTTT. Filled out from reference TRBV18 and TRBJ1-5, the complete variable domain reads NAGVMQNPRHLVRRRGQEARLRCSPMKGHSHVYWYRQLPEEGLKFMVYLQKENIIDESGMPKERFSAEFPKEGPSILRIQQVVRGDSAAYFCASSLTDGTNQPQHFGDGTRLSIL.

The chain couples TRBV2 to TRBJ1-5; D is perhaps TRBD1 (5 bases). The CDR3 length is 13 residues. Trimming pared 8 bases from V and 3 bases from J, leaving 11 bases between. Germline assignment: CDR1 SNHLY and CDR2 FYNNEI. CDR3 DNA sequence: TGTGCCAGCCAGGGCCAGACCAATCAGCCCCAGCATTTT. This translates into CASQGQTNQPQHF.

The chain joins TRBV30 to TRBJ1-3; 7 bases line up with TRBD1. The CDR3 runs 16 residues. The germline CDR1 and CDR2 sequences are GTSNPN and SVGIG (reference sequence). Trimming removed 7 bases from V and 1 base from J; junction bases left unmatched: 13. The CDR3 DNA sequence: TGTGCCTCCACCCCTTGGACAGGACGTTCTGGAAACACCATATATTTT. Protein: CASTPWTGRSGNTIYF.

The rearrangement uses TRBV7-3 and TRBJ1-1; D unresolved. Trimming shortened V by 4 bases and J by 1 base, and 7 bases separated the two germline ends. There are 13 residues in the CDR3. Germline V gene lookup returns CDR1 SGHTA and CDR2 FQGTGA. CDR3 sequence reads: CASSSDGNTEAFF. For the CDR3, the DNA is TGTGCCAGCAGCTCCGACGGGAACACTGAAGCTTTCTTT.

The chain uses TRBV7-6 and TRBJ1-6; maybe TRBD1 (6 bases). Germline CDR1 reads SGHVS; CDR2 reads FNYEAQ. The CDR3 has 15 residues. V dropped 4 bases and J dropped 9 bases, with 16 bases sitting between them. CDR3 protein: CASSSNRVSGSPLHF. In DNA form, the CDR3 reads TGTGCCAGCAGCTCGAACAGGGTCAGCGGTTCACCCCTCCACTTT.

The chain carries TRBV5-1 and TRBJ2-3, with 8 nucleotides matching TRBD2. This CDR3 is built from 17 residues. Per the germline V gene, CDR1 is SGHRS and CDR2 is YFSETQ. The V gene end was trimmed by 2 bases and the J gene end by 1 base; junction bases not matched to a gene: 9. CDR3: CASSFNGAGGGTDTQYF. The CDR3 nucleotides are TGCGCCAGCAGCTTTAATGGGGCGGGAGGCGGCACAGATACGCAGTATTTT.

The chain couples TRBV14 to TRBJ2-3; no reliable D call. The germline gives CDR1 SGHDN, CDR2 FVKESK. The CDR3 runs 16 residues. Trimming took 4 bases from V and 3 from J, leaving 17 bases between them. CDR3 sequence reads: CASSRRSGSTTDTQYF. In DNA form, the CDR3 reads TGTGCCAGCAGCCGCCGTTCGGGCTCCACGACAGATACGCAGTATTTT. The variable domain in full, completed from reference TRBV14 and TRBJ2-3, reads EAGVTQFPSHSVIEKGQTVTLRCDPISGHDNLYWYRRVMGKEIKFLLHFVKESKQDESGMPNNRFLAERTGGTYSTLKVQPAELEDSGVYFCASSRRSGSTTDTQYFGPGTRLTVL.

This chain links TRBV5-1 with TRBJ2-3; D gene uncertain. Germline assignment: CDR1 SGHRS and CDR2 YFSETQ. Trimming took 4 bases from V and 5 from J, leaving 5 bases between them. This CDR3 has 11 residues. The CDR3 coding sequence is TGCGCCAGCAGCCTGGGAGATACGCAGTATTTT. It is translated as CASSLGDTQYF. The full variable domain, with the rest looked up from reference TRBV5-1 and TRBJ2-3, is KAGVTQTPRYLIKTRGQQVTLSCSPISGHRSVSWYQQTPGQGLQFLFEYFSETQRNKGNFPGRFSGRQFSNSRSEMNVSTLELGDSALYLCASSLGDTQYFGPGTRLTVL.

This clone appeared once. The CDR3 nucleotides read TGTGCCAGCTCACAGGCGACAGGGGAGAACACTGAAGCTTTCTTT. Amino acids: CASSQATGENTEAFF. The chain uses TRBV18 and TRBJ1-1, with TRBD1 matching over 8 bases. V shed 4 bases and J 1 base; nucleotides not matched to a gene: 5. CDR1 is KGHSH, CDR2 LQKENI, per germline. CDR3 length: 15 residues.

This clone was observed a single time. V usage is TRBV24-1 and J usage is TRBJ2-3; 8 bases are a match to TRBD2. The V gene end was trimmed by 2 bases and the J gene end by 5 bases; junction bases not matched to a gene: 8. Per the germline V gene, CDR1 is KGHDR and CDR2 is SFDVKD. The CDR3 length is 16 residues. CDR3: CATSDSLAVHGDTQYF. The CDR3 DNA is TGTGCCACCAGTGATTCACTAGCGGTCCATGGAGATACGCAGTATTTT.

The chain uses TRBV10-3 and TRBJ2-5, with a possible D match to TRBD2 (6 bases). The CDR3 runs to 15 residues. Germline CDR1 and CDR2: ENHRY and SYGVKD. The V end was cut by 0 bases, the J end by 1 base, with 9 bases between. CDR3 sequence (DNA): TGTGCCATCAGTGAGTCTAGGGGAGGCCAAGAGACCCAGTACTTC. Its protein product is CAISESRGGQETQYF.

This clone has only a few counts. CDR3 bases: TGTGCCTGGACCGGACAGGGATTCTACGAGCAGTACTTC. Translated: CAWTGQGFYEQYF. V usage is TRBV30 and J usage is TRBJ2-7; 8 bases agree with TRBD1. Germline values: CDR1 GTSNPN, CDR2 SVGIG (reference sequence). The CDR3 totals 13 residues. The J segment lost 3 bases and the V segment lost 4 bases, leaving 5 bases of the junction unmatched.

The V gene is TRBV11-2, the J gene TRBJ2-7; 7 bases align to TRBD2. V trimming: 1 base; J trimming: 0 bases; junction bases outside the gene matches: 0. This CDR3 contains 14 residues. Per the germline V gene, CDR1 is SGHAT and CDR2 is FQNNGV. The CDR3 DNA follows: TGTGCCAGCAGCTTAGCGGGGGGCTCCTACGAGCAGTACTTC. Its protein product is CASSLAGGSYEQYF.

This clone was observed a handful of times. V gene TRBV6-5 combines with J gene TRBJ1-3, with 7 nucleotides matching TRBD1. Trimming removed 8 bases from V and 4 bases from J; junction bases left unmatched: 5. Per germline, CDR1 MNHEY and CDR2 SVGAGI. The CDR3 runs to 13 residues. This CDR3 is CASLQGWGNTIYF. CDR3 bases: TGTGCCAGCCTACAGGGGTGGGGAAACACCATATATTTT.

This chain joins TRBV3-1 (or the pseudogene TRBV3-2) and TRBJ1-3; TRBD1 aligns across 8 bases. CDR1 and CDR2 from the germline V gene are LGHDT and YNNKEL (reference sequence). The junction had 6 bases not matched to a gene; V was cut back by 5 bases and J by 9 bases. The CDR3 is made up of 13 amino acids. The CDR3 region is CASSNGQGVTIYF. The CDR3 bases are TGTGCCAGCAGCAACGGACAGGGAGTCACCATATATTTT.